This T cell receptor (beta chain) was recovered during a study of Ad26.COV2.S vaccination and SARS-CoV-2 variants (dated by TCRdb to 2020 to 2022). In the study overall: TCRbeta repertoire sequencing was used to assess the specificity and breadth of SARS-CoV-2-reactive T cell receptors after Ad26.COV2.S vaccination. A total of some 30 samples were included in the TCR-sequenced set, comprising approximately 20 Ad26.COV2.S vaccine recipients, 5 placebo recipients and 8 SARS-CoV-2 convalescent individuals. Points the paper makes about the study in general: Spike-specific TCR breadth was higher in Ad26.COV2.S recipients than in placebo recipients (P = 0.0014). Non-spike TCR breadth was comparable between vaccine and placebo recipients, consistent with the vaccine containing only spike. After vaccination, substantial breadth of spike-specific CD8+ and CD4+ T cell responses was reported. According to the authors, total T cell responses may have been underestimated by the TCR breadth and depth analyses.

The immunoSEQ Assay was the method used to sequence TCRbeta CDR3 regions. After extraction, genomic DNA underwent amplification by bias-controlled multiplex PCR, followed by high-throughput sequencing. The source study handled its data this way. To quantify the absolute abundance of every unique TCRbeta CDR3 region, sequences were collapsed and filtered. T cell fraction was estimated by normalization of TCRbeta template counts to usable DNA, with usable DNA being measured through amplification of reference genes present in all nucleated cells. Repertoire TCRs were annotated as SARS-CoV-2-specific by exact matching of V gene, CDR3 amino acid sequence and J gene to a known reactive TCR set. The reference SARS-CoV-2 TCR set was derived from MIRA and filtered for enrichment in COVID-19-positive ImmuneCODE repertoires, a step that removed public or cross-reactive TCRs. Using the MIRA antigens, annotated TCRs were further analysed by specific ORF or by position within an ORF. Depth was the summed frequency of annotated unique rearrangements, while breadth was defined as annotated unique rearrangements over total unique productive rearrangements. Group comparisons of TCR breadth used two-sided Wilcoxon rank-sum tests. Entries here come from immuneACCESS through TCRdb and include only in-frame sequences with V and J called. Some clones fail to appear in such tables; in the studies checked, an unresolved V gene covers under half of the shortfall, and the cause of the remainder is unknown. The DNA gave D and trimming, while V, J and clone size come from that table. This sample holds about 180,000 clones; 87% were observed only once. Roughly 6% of the sample lies in the top ten.

V is reduced by 4 bases and J by 2 bases, leaving a spacing of 13 bases between them. From the germline V gene (reference sequence), CDR1 is SGHAT and CDR2 is FQDESV. The CDR3 contains 15 residues, cysteine and phenylalanine counted. CDR3 DNA only is kept here, 45 bases in frame from base 1. About this clone itself: Its antigen remains undetermined. No clone much larger than this one lies a single base away; base qualities are absent.

What this sample's time point label stands for: individuals recovered from natural SARS-CoV-2 infection. The clonotype comes from a human donor who had recovered from COVID-19. Sample: peripheral blood, taken after recovery from COVID-19. The rearrangement joined TRBV11-1 to TRBJ2-3; TRBD2 is perhaps the D gene, given 6 matching bases. The CDR3 reads CASSSTGVYTDTQYF. The nucleotide sequence is TGTGCCAGCAGCTCTACGGGGGTATACACAGATACGCAGTATTTT.